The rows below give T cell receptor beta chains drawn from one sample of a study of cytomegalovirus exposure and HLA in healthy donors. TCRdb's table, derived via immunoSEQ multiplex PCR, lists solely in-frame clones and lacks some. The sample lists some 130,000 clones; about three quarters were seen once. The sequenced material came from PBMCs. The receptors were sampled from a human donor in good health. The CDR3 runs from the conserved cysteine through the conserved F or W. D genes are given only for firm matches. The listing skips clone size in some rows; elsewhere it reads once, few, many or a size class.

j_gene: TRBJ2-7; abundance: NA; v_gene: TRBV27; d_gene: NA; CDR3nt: TGTGCCAGACTCTACGAGCAGTACTTC; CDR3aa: CARLYEQYF
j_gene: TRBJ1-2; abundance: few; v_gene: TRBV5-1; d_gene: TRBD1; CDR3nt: TGCGCCAGCAGCTACGACGGACAGGGGGGTTATGGGGGCTACACCTTC; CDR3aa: CASSYDGQGGYGGYTF
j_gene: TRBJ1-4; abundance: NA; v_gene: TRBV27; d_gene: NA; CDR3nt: TGTGCCAGCGGGCAGGGGTATGAAAAACTGTTTTTT; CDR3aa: CASGQGYEKLFF
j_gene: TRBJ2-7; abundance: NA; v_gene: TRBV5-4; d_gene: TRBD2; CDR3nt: TGTGCCAGCAGCCCACCCTCGGGACTAAGCGTACACGAGCAGTACTTC; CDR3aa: CASSPPSGLSVHEQYF
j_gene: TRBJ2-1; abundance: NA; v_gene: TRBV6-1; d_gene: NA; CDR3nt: TGTGCCAGCAGTGAAACGGGACTCCCACTGCGGCAGTTCTTC; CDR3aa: CASSETGLPLRQFF
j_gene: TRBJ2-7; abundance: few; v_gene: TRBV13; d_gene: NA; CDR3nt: TGTGCCAGCAGCTTAGGGCAGGGTAGGTCCTACGAGCAGTACTTC; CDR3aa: CASSLGQGRSYEQYF
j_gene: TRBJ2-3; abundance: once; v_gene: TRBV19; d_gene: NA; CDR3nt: TGTGCCAGTATCCCCCGCGCCACAGATACGCAGTATTTT; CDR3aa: CASIPRATDTQYF
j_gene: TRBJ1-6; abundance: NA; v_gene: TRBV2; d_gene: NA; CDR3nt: TGTGCCACCTCCCCCAGCTCCTATAATTCACCCCTCCACTTT; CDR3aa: CATSPSSYNSPLHF
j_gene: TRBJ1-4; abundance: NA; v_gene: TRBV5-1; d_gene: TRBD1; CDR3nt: TGCGCCAGCAGCTTGGACGCAGGGGGAGAAGAAAAACTGTTTTTT; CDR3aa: CASSLDAGGEEKLFF
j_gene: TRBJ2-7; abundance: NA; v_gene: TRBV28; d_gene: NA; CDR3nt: TGTGCCAGCAGTAATCGCGACAGACCCTACGAGCAGTACTTC; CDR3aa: CASSNRDRPYEQYF
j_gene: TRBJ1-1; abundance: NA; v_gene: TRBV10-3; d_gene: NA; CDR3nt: TGTGCCGCCAGCCCCAGGGAGAACACTGAAGCTTTCTTT; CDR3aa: CAASPRENTEAFF
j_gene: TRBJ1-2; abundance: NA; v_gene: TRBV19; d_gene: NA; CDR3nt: TGTGCCAGTATGCCGCCGGACAGTACTAACTATGGCTACACCTTC; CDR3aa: CASMPPDSTNYGYTF
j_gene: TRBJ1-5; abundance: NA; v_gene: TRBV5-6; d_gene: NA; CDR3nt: TGTGCCAGCAGCTTGTCGGCCGGGAGCAATCAGCCCCAGCATTTT; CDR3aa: CASSLSAGSNQPQHF
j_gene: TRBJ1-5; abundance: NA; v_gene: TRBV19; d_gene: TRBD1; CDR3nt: TGTGCCAGTAGCTACAGGGGTGGCAATCAGCCCCAGCATTTT; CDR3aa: CASSYRGGNQPQHF
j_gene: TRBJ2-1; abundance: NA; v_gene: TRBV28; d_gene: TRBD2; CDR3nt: TGTGCCAGCAGTTTCCAGGGACTAGCGGGGGGGAATGAGCAGTTCTTC; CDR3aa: CASSFQGLAGGNEQFF
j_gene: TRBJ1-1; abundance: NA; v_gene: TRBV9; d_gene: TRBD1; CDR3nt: TGTGCCAGCAGTCAGATGACAGGGCAAGCTTTCTTT; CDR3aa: CASSQMTGQAFF
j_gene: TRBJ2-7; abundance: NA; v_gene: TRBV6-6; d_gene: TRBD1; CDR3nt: TGTGCCACCGGGACAGGCACCTACGAGCAGTACTTC; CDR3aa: CATGTGTYEQYF
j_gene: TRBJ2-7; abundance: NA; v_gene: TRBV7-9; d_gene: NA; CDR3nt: TGTGCCAGCAGCTTCCTGGACAGACCCTACGAGCAGTACTTC; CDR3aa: CASSFLDRPYEQYF
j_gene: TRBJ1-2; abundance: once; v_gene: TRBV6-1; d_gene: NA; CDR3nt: TGTGCCAGCAGGGTCCCCGGAGTTAACTATGGCTACACCTTC; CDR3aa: CASRVPGVNYGYTF
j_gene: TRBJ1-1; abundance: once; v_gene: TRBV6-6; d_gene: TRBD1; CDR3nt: TGTGCCAGCAGGCCAGGGGGCCCGAACACTGAAGCTTTCTTT; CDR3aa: CASRPGGPNTEAFF
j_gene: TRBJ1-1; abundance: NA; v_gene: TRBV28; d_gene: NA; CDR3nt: TGTGCCAGCAGTTTATCGAGGGGGGGTAACACTGAAGCTTTCTTT; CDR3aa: CASSLSRGGNTEAFF
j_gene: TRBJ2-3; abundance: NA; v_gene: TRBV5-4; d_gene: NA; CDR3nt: TGTGCCAGCAGCCTCATGGGCCGAGCAGATACGCAGTATTTT; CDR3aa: CASSLMGRADTQYF
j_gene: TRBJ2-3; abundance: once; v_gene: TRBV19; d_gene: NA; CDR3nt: TGTGCCAGTAGTATAGGAGGCCTCGCGGGAGATACGCAGTATTTT; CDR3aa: CASSIGGLAGDTQYF
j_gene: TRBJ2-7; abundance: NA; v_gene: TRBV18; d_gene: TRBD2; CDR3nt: TGTGCCAGCTCACCAATAGAAAGCGGGGGCAGCGAGCAGTACTTC; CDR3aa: CASSPIESGGSEQYF
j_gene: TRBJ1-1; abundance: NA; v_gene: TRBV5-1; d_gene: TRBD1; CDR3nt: TGCGCCAGCAGTACAACCGGGACAGGGGGCGGAGAAGCTTTCTTT; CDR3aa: CASSTTGTGGGEAFF
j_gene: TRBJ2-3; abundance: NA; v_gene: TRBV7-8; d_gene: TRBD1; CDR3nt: TGTGCCAGCAGAGGACAGGTCGGGCCCGGTACGCAGTATTTT; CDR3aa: CASRGQVGPGTQYF
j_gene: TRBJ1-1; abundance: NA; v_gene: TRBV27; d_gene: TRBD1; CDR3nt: TGTGCCAGCAGTACGACAGGGGGGAACACTGAAGCTTTCTTT; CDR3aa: CASSTTGGNTEAFF
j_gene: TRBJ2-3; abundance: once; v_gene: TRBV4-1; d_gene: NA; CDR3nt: TGCGCCAGCAGCCAAGAGAGCGGAGATACGCAGTATTTT; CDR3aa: CASSQESGDTQYF
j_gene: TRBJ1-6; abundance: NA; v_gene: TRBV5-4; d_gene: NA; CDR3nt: TGTGCCAGCACTAGAGGCGGAGATTTAGCTCCCCTCCACTTT; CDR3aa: CASTRGGDLAPLHF
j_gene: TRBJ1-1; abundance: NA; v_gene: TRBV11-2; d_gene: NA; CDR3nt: TGTGCCAGCAGCCCACAGGGTTACACTGAAGCTTTCTTT; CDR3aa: CASSPQGYTEAFF
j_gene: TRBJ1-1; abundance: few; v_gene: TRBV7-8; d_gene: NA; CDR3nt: TGTGCCAGCAGCCCGAGCCTGGGGCTCGCTGAAGCTTTCTTT; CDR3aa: CASSPSLGLAEAFF
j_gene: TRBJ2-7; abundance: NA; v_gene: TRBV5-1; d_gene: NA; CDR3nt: TGCGCCAGCAGCGCGACAGGATTCTACGAGCAGTACTTC; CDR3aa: CASSATGFYEQYF
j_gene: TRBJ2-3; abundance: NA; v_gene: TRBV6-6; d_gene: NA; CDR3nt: TGTGCCAGCAGTCCTTCCCTAGGCGGCAGCACAGATACGCAGTATTTT; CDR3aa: CASSPSLGGSTDTQYF
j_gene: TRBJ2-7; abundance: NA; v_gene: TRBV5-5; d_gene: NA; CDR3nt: TGTGCCAGCAGCTTGGCCCCCTGGAAGGACATGGCCTACGAGCAGTACTTC; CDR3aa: CASSLAPWKDMAYEQYF
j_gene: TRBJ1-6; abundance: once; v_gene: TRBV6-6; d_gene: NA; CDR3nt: TGTGCCAGCACAACTCCGCGGGGGGGGTCACCCCTCCACTTT; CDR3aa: CASTTPRGGSPLHF
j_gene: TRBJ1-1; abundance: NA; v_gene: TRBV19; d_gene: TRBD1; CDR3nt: TGTGCCAGTAGTACCGGAGGACAGGGGGACACTGAAGCTTTCTTT; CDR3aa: CASSTGGQGDTEAFF
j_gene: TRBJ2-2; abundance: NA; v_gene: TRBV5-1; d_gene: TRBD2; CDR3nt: TGCGCCAGCAGCTCCGGCGGGGGGCGTGGCACCGGGGAGCTGTTTTTT; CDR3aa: CASSSGGGRGTGELFF
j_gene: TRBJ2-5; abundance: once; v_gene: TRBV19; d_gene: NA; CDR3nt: TGTGCCAGTAGTATAGTGGGGCCACGAGAGACCCAGTACTTC; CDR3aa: CASSIVGPRETQYF
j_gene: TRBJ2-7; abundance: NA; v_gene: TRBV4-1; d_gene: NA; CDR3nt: TGCGCCAGCAGCCAAGTGCGGGGAGGGGGCTACGAGCAGTACTTC; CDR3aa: CASSQVRGGGYEQYF